These T cell receptor beta chains were read from a single sample in a study of T cell responses to AZD1222 COVID-19 vaccine. Repertoires were generated with immunoSEQ multiplex PCR, while TCRdb's copy carries only in-frame clones and drops some. The table lists 120,000 to 150,000 clones, roughly 91% of them singletons. The source material was peripheral blood, sampled on day 0 of AZD1222 vaccination. The receptors originated from an adult in good health. CDR3s include the opening cysteine and the closing phenylalanine or tryptophan. A D gene is named only where the DNA matches it firmly. Rows give clone size only sometimes, using once, few, many, or a class for an expanded clone.

J	D	V	size	DNA	CDR3
TRBJ1-2	TRBD1	TRBV2	.	TGTGCCAGCACAGGACAGGGGGCTTTCGGGGGTGGCTACACCTTC	CASTGQGAFGGGYTF
TRBJ1-4	TRBD1	TRBV19	.	TGTGCCAGTAGTATAGTGTCGTCAGGGGGCTATAATGAAAAACTGTTTTTT	CASSIVSSGGYNEKLFF
TRBJ1-4	.	TRBV4-1	.	TGCGCCAGCAGTACCGGAGCCGGGGAACTGTTTTTT	CASSTGAGELFF
TRBJ1-4	.	TRBV19	.	TGTGCCAGTAGAAACACCCTACTTGAGCGGTCTAATGAAAAACTGTTTTTT	CASRNTLLERSNEKLFF
TRBJ2-3	.	TRBV5-6	.	TGTGCCAGCAGCTTGCGGGGAGATACGCAGTATTTT	CASSLRGDTQYF
TRBJ2-3	.	TRBV10-2	.	TGCGCCAGCAGCCCCACAGATACGCAGTATTTT	CASSPTDTQYF
TRBJ2-7	.	TRBV2	.	TGTGCCAGCAGTGGTGGCAGCCCCTCTGTCGTGCAGTACTTC	CASSGGSPSVVQYF
TRBJ2-7	.	TRBV5-1	.	TGCGCCATCCTGATCAGGGGAGTTACCTACGAGCAGTACTTC	CAILIRGVTYEQYF
TRBJ1-4	TRBD1	TRBV5-1	.	TGCGCCAGCAGTCCTAGAACAGGGGAAGAGGGAAAACTGTTTTTT	CASSPRTGEEGKLFF
TRBJ1-5	.	TRBV7-2	.	TGTGCCAGCAGCTTAGCGCTAACGGCCGATAGCAATCAGCCCCAGCATTTT	CASSLALTADSNQPQHF
TRBJ2-5	TRBD1	TRBV24-1	.	TGTGCCACCAGTGATTCCAGGGGGCCCGGAGAGACCCAGTACTTC	CATSDSRGPGETQYF
TRBJ2-7	TRBD1	TRBV5-1	.	TGCGCCAGCAGGACAGGGGGATCCTACGAGCAGTACTTC	CASRTGGSYEQYF
TRBJ2-5	.	TRBV6-5	.	TGTGCCAGCAGTTATGCCGGGTTCGGTTTGGAGACCCAGTACTTC	CASSYAGFGLETQYF
TRBJ2-2	.	TRBV28	.	TGTGCCGGCAGTTTCTCGGCGAACACCGGGGAGCTGTTTTTT	CAGSFSANTGELFF
TRBJ1-5	.	TRBV19	.	TGTGCCAGTAGTAACAGGGAAAGCAATCAGCCCCAGCATTTT	CASSNRESNQPQHF
TRBJ2-7	TRBD2	TRBV5-1	.	TGCGCCAGCAGCTTAGGGACTACCTACGAGCAGTACTTC	CASSLGTTYEQYF
TRBJ1-1	TRBD1	TRBV2	.	TGTGCCAGCAGTGGGGACAGGCACCCGAACACTGAAGCTTTCTTT	CASSGDRHPNTEAFF
TRBJ2-7	.	TRBV2	.	TGTGCCAGCAATGGGGTTTTTTCCTACGAGCAGTACTTC	CASNGVFSYEQYF
TRBJ1-2	.	TRBV5-6	.	TGTGCCACCGGCCCGGGACGCCACGCTACCTATGGCTACACCTTC	CATGPGRHATYGYTF
TRBJ1-5	TRBD1	TRBV4-1	.	TGCGCCAGCAGCCAAGAAGGACAGGGGGGCACTCAGCCCCAGCATTTT	CASSQEGQGGTQPQHF
TRBJ1-4	.	TRBV10-3	.	TGTGCCAGTTCAGGATTTGCAACTAATGAAAAACTGTTTTTT	CASSGFATNEKLFF
TRBJ1-2	TRBD1	TRBV6-5	.	TGTGCCAGCAGTTCCGGGACAGGGGGAGGAAGGGGCTACACCTTC	CASSSGTGGGRGYTF
TRBJ1-2	TRBD1	TRBV2	.	TGTGCCAGCAGCGACAGGGGCCCAGTCTATGGCTACACCTTC	CASSDRGPVYGYTF
TRBJ1-3	.	TRBV19	.	TGTGCCAGTAGTATATCTAGTAAGATGAGCTCTGGAAACACCATATATTTT	CASSISSKMSSGNTIYF
TRBJ2-2	.	TRBV9	.	TGTGCCAGCAGCGTCTGGGCCGGGGAGCTGTTTTTT	CASSVWAGELFF
TRBJ1-2	.	TRBV2	.	TGTGCCAGCAAGGAGGGGGAGGGTAATGGCTACACCTTC	CASKEGEGNGYTF
TRBJ2-1	.	TRBV30	.	TGTGCCTGGACTCCCCCGGATGGAGTCACCTACAATGAGCAGTTCTTC	CAWTPPDGVTYNEQFF
TRBJ2-7	.	TRBV28	.	TGTGCCAGCAGACCTCAACTCATCTTACTCAACGAGCAGTACTTC	CASRPQLILLNEQYF
TRBJ1-2	.	TRBV7-9	few	TGTGCCAGCAGCGCGTCGGTGGCCTATGGCTACACCTTC	CASSASVAYGYTF
TRBJ1-6	.	TRBV6-5	once	TGTGCCAGCAGTTCTAATTCACCCCTCCACTTT	CASSSNSPLHF
TRBJ1-1	.	TRBV19	.	TGTGCCAGTAGTCTGGGACACCGTAACACTGAAGCTTTCTTT	CASSLGHRNTEAFF
TRBJ2-1	TRBD1	TRBV28	.	TGTGCCAGCAGTTTGGGACAGCTCAATGAGCAGTTCTTC	CASSLGQLNEQFF
TRBJ2-2	.	TRBV7-3	.	TGTGCCAGCAGCTTACAGGGATCCACCGGGGAGCTGTTTTTT	CASSLQGSTGELFF
TRBJ2-3	.	TRBV7-9	.	TGTGCCAGCTCCGGAAGTCGGGGAGATACGCAGTATTTT	CASSGSRGDTQYF
TRBJ2-6	.	TRBV18	.	TGTGCCAGCTCACCATTTGGGGACTCTGGGGCCAACGTCCTGACTTTC	CASSPFGDSGANVLTF
TRBJ1-5	.	TRBV5-1	.	TGCGCCAGCAGCCCTCAGGGAAACGGGCAGCCCCAGCATTTT	CASSPQGNGQPQHF
TRBJ2-5	TRBD2	TRBV5-4	once	TGTGCCAGCAGCTTCGGACTAGCGGGCCAAGAGACCCAGTACTTC	CASSFGLAGQETQYF
TRBJ2-5	TRBD2	TRBV20-1	.	TGCAGTGCTAGTCTAGCGGGGGGCCGCTGGGCGGAGACCCAGTACTTC	CSASLAGGRWAETQYF
TRBJ2-3	.	TRBV5-1	.	TGCGCCAGCAGCTTGGAGGATACGCAGTATTTT	CASSLEDTQYF
TRBJ2-4	.	TRBV19	.	TGTGCCAGTAGTATCGGGGGACTAGCCAAAAACATTCAGTACTTC	CASSIGGLAKNIQYF
TRBJ1-4	.	TRBV9	.	TGTGCCAGCAGCGTAGGCTCAACTAATGAAAAACTGTTTTTT	CASSVGSTNEKLFF
TRBJ1-5	TRBD1	TRBV7-9	once	TGTGCCAGCAGCCCGACAGGGGGCGGGCAGCCCCAGCATTTT	CASSPTGGGQPQHF
TRBJ1-4	.	TRBV6-5	.	TGTGCCAGCAGTTACAGCCCACAGGCCATTAATGAAAAACTGTTTTTT	CASSYSPQAINEKLFF